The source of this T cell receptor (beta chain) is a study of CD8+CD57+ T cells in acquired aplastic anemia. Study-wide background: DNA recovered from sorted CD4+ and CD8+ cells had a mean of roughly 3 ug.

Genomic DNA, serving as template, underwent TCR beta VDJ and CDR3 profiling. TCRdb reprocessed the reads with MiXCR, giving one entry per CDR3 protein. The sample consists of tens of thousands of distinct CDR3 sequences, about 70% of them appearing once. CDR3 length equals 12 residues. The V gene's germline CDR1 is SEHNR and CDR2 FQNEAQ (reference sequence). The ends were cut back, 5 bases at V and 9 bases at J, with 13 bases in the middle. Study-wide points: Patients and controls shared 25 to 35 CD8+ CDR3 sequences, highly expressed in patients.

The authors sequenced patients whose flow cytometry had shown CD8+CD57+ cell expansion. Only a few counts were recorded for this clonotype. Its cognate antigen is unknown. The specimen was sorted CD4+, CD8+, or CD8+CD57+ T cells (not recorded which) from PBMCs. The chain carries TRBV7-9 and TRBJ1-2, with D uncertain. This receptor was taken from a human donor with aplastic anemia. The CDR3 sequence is CASSPGVERYTF. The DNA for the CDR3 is TGTGCCAGCAGCCCCGGGGTAGAGCGCTACACCTTC.